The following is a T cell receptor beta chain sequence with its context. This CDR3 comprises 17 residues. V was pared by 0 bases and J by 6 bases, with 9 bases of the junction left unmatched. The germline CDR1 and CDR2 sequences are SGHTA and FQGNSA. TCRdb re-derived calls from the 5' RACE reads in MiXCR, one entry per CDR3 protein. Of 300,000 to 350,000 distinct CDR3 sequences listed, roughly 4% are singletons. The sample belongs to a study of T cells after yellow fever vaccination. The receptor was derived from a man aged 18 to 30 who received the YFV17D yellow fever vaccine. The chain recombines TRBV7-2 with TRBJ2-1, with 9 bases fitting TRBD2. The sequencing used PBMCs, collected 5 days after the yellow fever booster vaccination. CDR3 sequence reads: CASSLAPSGALGNEQFF. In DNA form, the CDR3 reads TGTGCCAGCAGCTTAGCCCCTAGCGGGGCCCTCGGCAATGAGCAGTTCTTC.